The 2 T cell receptor beta chains below all came from one sample that was sequenced in a study of blood T cell repertoires in COVID-19 (dated by TCRdb to the early 2020s). Libraries were prepared through the immunoSEQ multiplex PCR assay. Sourced from immuneACCESS, this table was stored by TCRdb with only in-frame sequences that have V and J called. A share of the clones is absent; for the studies checked, an unresolved V gene accounts for under half, and the remainder has no known explanation. The sample contains 120,000 or so clones, approximately 82% of them found a single time. Roughly 10% of the sample is held by the ten biggest clonotypes. Input material: peripheral blood. The receptors originated from a man aged 55 to 70 with acute or convalescent COVID-19.

The chain joins TRBV19 to TRBJ1-4; TRBD1 agrees at 8 bases. With V trimmed by 6 bases and J by 3 bases, 3 bases remained unmatched. Germline assignment: CDR1 LNHDA and CDR2 SQIVND (reference sequence). The CDR3 is made up of 14 amino acids. The CDR3 coding sequence is TGTGCCAGTAGGGTGACAGGGGCTAATGAAAAACTGTTTTTT. It encodes CASRVTGANEKLFF.

The chain links TRBV18 to TRBJ2-2, with 11 bases identical to TRBD2. The junction had 3 bases not matched to a gene; V was cut back by 3 bases and J by 3 bases. This CDR3 contains 16 residues. CDR1 and CDR2 from the germline V gene are KGHSH and LQKENI. The CDR3 DNA is TGTGCCAGCTCACCTCGGGGACTAGCGGACACCGGGGAGCTGTTTTTT. This translates into CASSPRGLADTGELFF.